Listed below are T cell receptor beta chains from one sample, sequenced in a study of shared clonotypes between healthy human individuals. Here immunoSEQ multiplex PCR was the method, and the copy in TCRdb shows in-frame clones only, minus some. The repertoire holds roughly 2.2 million clones, approximately 90% seen once, with 0.3% to 0.4% in the top ten. Source material: naive CD4+ T cells from PBMCs. The receptors were sampled from a man in his late teens or twenties in good health. Some clones in this sample may be carry-over from other donors' samples. Both conserved end residues are part of each CDR3. A D gene is named only where the DNA matches it firmly. The size of a clone is reported for some rows only, either as once, few or many, or as a class for expanded clones.

>TRBD2|13|-|TRBJ2-2|TRBV2
TGTGCGAGCGGGAGGGCCGCCACCGGGGAGCTGTTTTTT
CASGRAATGELFF
>TRBD1|16|once|TRBJ2-3|TRBV4-2
TGTGCCAGCAGCCTCGAAGGACAGGGTAGCACAGATACGCAGTATTTT
CASSLEGQGSTDTQYF
>-|13|-|TRBJ1-1|TRBV7-9
TGTGCCCGGACCCCCGGCCAGGACACTGAAGCTTTCTTT
CARTPGQDTEAFF
>TRBD1|18|once|TRBJ2-6|TRBV7-2
TGTGCCAGCAGCTTAGCCTTACAGGGGGCGACTGGGGCCAACGTCCTGACTTTC
CASSLALQGATGANVLTF
>TRBD2|14|-|TRBJ2-2|TRBV7-2
TGTGCCAGCAGTATCGGGACTAGCGCAGGGGAGCTGTTTTTT
CASSIGTSAGELFF
>TRBD2|16|-|TRBJ2-1|TRBV5-1
TGCGCCAGCGGCCCGACTAGCGGGAGGGCCTCCAATGAGCAGTTCTTC
CASGPTSGRASNEQFF
>-|15|-|TRBJ2-2|TRBV30
TGTGCCTGGAGTGTTTGGGCGGTCGGCACCGGGGAGCTGTTTTTT
CAWSVWAVGTGELFF
>-|15|-|TRBJ2-7|TRBV28
TGTGCCAGCAGTTTGACGGCTGTGCCAAACTACGAGCAGTACTTC
CASSLTAVPNYEQYF
>TRBD1|15|-|TRBJ1-1|TRBV18
TGTGCCAGCTCACCGGACAGGGGGGTGAACACTGAAGCTTTCTTT
CASSPDRGVNTEAFF
>TRBD1|16|-|TRBJ2-1|TRBV25-1
TGTGCCAGCAGTCACTCAACAGGGGGCTCCTACAATGAGCAGTTCTTC
CASSHSTGGSYNEQFF
>-|15|-|TRBJ2-1|TRBV28
TGTGCCAGCAGCCTCAGGGGTATGGGATACAATGAGCAGTTCTTC
CASSLRGMGYNEQFF
>TRBD1|16|-|TRBJ1-5|TRBV7-8
TGTGCCAGCAGCAAAGACAACAGGGGGACTTATCAGCCCCAGCATTTT
CASSKDNRGTYQPQHF
>TRBD1|14|-|TRBJ2-3|TRBV5-1
TGCGCCAGCAGCGTGGGACAGCAAAAAGATACGCAGTATTTT
CASSVGQQKDTQYF
>-|16|-|TRBJ1-1|TRBV5-3
TGTGCCAGAAGCTTTCAATCGGTATTGGTGCACAGGGAAGCTTTCTTT
CARSFQSVLVHREAFF
>-|13|-|TRBJ2-1|TRBV9
TGTGCCAGCAGCGTAGCGACCCGCAATGAGCAGTTCTTC
CASSVATRNEQFF
>-|13|-|TRBJ1-2|TRBV6-1
TGTGCCAGCGGTCCCGGGTCTCTCGGGCGCTACACCTTC
CASGPGSLGRYTF
>-|14|-|TRBJ1-2|TRBV30
TGTGCCTGGAGTCGCCGACAGACTATCTATGGCTACACCTTC
CAWSRRQTIYGYTF
>-|8|-|TRBJ1-5|TRBV21-1
TGTGGGGAACAGCCCCAGCATTTT
CGEQPQHF
>TRBD1|14|-|TRBJ2-2|TRBV15
TGTGCCACCCCCGGCACAGGGGAAGCCGGGGAGCTGTTTTTT
CATPGTGEAGELFF
>-|13|-|TRBJ2-3|TRBV28
TGTGCCAGCAGAGCCGACAGACCAGATACGCAGTATTTT
CASRADRPDTQYF
>-|15|-|TRBJ2-2|TRBV5-4
TGTGCCAGCAGCTTGGGACAGCCGAACACCGGGGAGCTGTTTTTT
CASSLGQPNTGELFF
>-|14|-|TRBJ2-7|TRBV6-5
TGTGCCAGCAGTTACCCCAGGGAGGCCCACGAGCAGTACTTC
CASSYPREAHEQYF
>-|13|-|TRBJ2-5|TRBV30
TGTGCCTGGAGTGATACGCCTGCAGGTGGCCAGTACTTC
CAWSDTPAGGQYF
>TRBD2|16|-|TRBJ2-7|TRBV27
TGTGCCAGCAGTTCCATCTCGCTAGGGGAGGGCTACGAGCAGTACTTC
CASSSISLGEGYEQYF
>-|15|-|TRBJ2-5|TRBV7-9
TGTGCCAGCAGCTTAGGGGGACCGACTAAGGAGACCCAGTACTTC
CASSLGGPTKETQYF
>-|13|few|TRBJ1-3|TRBV29-1
TGCAGCGTTGTTGGGAGCTCTGGAAACACCATATATTTT
CSVVGSSGNTIYF
>TRBD1|13|-|TRBJ2-5|TRBV6-1
TGTGCCGGAAACAGGGGGCCTCAAGAGACCCAGTACTTC
CAGNRGPQETQYF
>-|12|-|TRBJ1-2|TRBV28
TGTGCCAGCAGCTCAGGGGACTATGGCTACACCTTC
CASSSGDYGYTF
>-|16|-|TRBJ2-7|TRBV9
TGTGCCAGCAAAACCCCCCGAGACTGCCTATCCTACGAGCAGTACTTC
CASKTPRDCLSYEQYF
>TRBD2|15|-|TRBJ2-7|TRBV7-9
TGTGCCAGCAGCTCCAGACTAGCGGTCCGCTACGAGCAGTACTTC
CASSSRLAVRYEQYF
>-|11|-|TRBJ2-1|TRBV6-1
TGTGCCAGCAGTGAAGCGTTCGAGCAGTTCTTC
CASSEAFEQFF
>-|18|-|TRBJ2-2|TRBV5-1
TGCGCCAGCAGCTTGGAGGGGGGAAGGGGCGAGTTCGCCGGGGAGCTGTTTTTT
CASSLEGGRGEFAGELFF
>-|15|-|TRBJ1-1|TRBV29-1
TGCAGCGCCGGAGGACCTCGGGCAGTGGGAACTGAAGCTTTCTTT
CSAGGPRAVGTEAFF
>TRBD2|16|-|TRBJ2-1|TRBV4-1
TGCGCCAGCAGGTACGGACTAGCGGGAGGAGTTGGTGAGCAGTTCTTC
CASRYGLAGGVGEQFF
>-|15|-|TRBJ2-7|TRBV27
TGTGCCAGCAGTTCCCCCTCGGCTGGGTCCTACGAGCAGTACTTC
CASSSPSAGSYEQYF
>TRBD1|16|-|TRBJ1-2|TRBV5-4
TGTGCCAGCAGCCCGGGGGCGGGACAGGGAACTTATGGCTACACCTTC
CASSPGAGQGTYGYTF
>-|15|once|TRBJ2-1|TRBV4-1
TGCGCCAGCAGCTCCCTAGCGCTCTCCTACAATGAGCAGTTCTTC
CASSSLALSYNEQFF
>TRBD2|16|-|TRBJ2-7|TRBV5-1
TGCGCCAGCAGCTTGGCAGCTAGCGGGCCCTCCTACGAGCAGTACTTC
CASSLAASGPSYEQYF
>TRBD1|13|few|TRBJ1-1|TRBV18
TGTGCCAGCTCATCGACAGGGGGCGAGAGGGCTTTCTTT
CASSSTGGERAFF
>-|15|-|TRBJ2-2|TRBV5-5
TGTGCCAGCAGCTTGGGGCAGGGGTGGACCGGGGAGCTGTTTTTT
CASSLGQGWTGELFF
>TRBD1|14|-|TRBJ2-7|TRBV5-1
TGCGCCAGCAGCTTGGGACAGGGGGGACAAGAGCAGTACTTC
CASSLGQGGQEQYF
>-|13|-|TRBJ1-5|TRBV6-1
TGTGCCAGTCTGGAGGGGGTAGGTCAGCCCCAGCATTTT
CASLEGVGQPQHF
>-|13|few|TRBJ2-1|TRBV11-2
TGTGCCAGCAGCCTATATACCTACAATGAGCAGTTCTTC
CASSLYTYNEQFF
>TRBD2|15|-|TRBJ2-1|TRBV7-6
TGTGCCAGCAGCTTATGGGCTAGCGGGATGACTGAGCAGTTCTTC
CASSLWASGMTEQFF
>-|14|-|TRBJ1-5|TRBV28
TGTGCCAGCAGTTTGGGGCGGACAAATCAGCCCCAGCATTTT
CASSLGRTNQPQHF
>-|15|-|TRBJ2-7|TRBV5-1
TGCGCCAGCAGCTATGCTATCGGACAGACTGACGAGCAGTACTTC
CASSYAIGQTDEQYF
>-|15|-|TRBJ1-6|TRBV5-1
TGCGCCAGCAGCTTGGCGGACAGAAATAATTCACCCCTCCACTTT
CASSLADRNNSPLHF
>-|17|once|TRBJ1-3|TRBV18
TGTGCCAGCTCACCCAACACAAGACGGAACTCTGGAAACACCATATATTTT
CASSPNTRRNSGNTIYF
>-|14|-|TRBJ1-2|TRBV7-2
TGTGCCAGCAGCTTAGGGGCGGGAAACTATGGCTACACCTTC
CASSLGAGNYGYTF
>-|16|-|TRBJ2-7|TRBV18
TGTGCCAGCTCACCACCGAAGACGGCAACGTCCTACGAGCAGTACTTC
CASSPPKTATSYEQYF
>-|17|-|TRBJ2-4|TRBV28
TGTGCCAGCAGTACTCCGGGGCTACTAAAAGCCAAAAACATTCAGTACTTC
CASSTPGLLKAKNIQYF
>-|13|-|TRBJ2-5|TRBV25-1
TGTGCCAGCCGGGAGAGGTCCCAAGAGACCCAGTACTTC
CASRERSQETQYF
>-|12|-|TRBJ2-3|TRBV4-2
TGTGCCAGCAGCCATGAAGGTGTTACGCAGTATTTT
CASSHEGVTQYF
>TRBD1|14|-|TRBJ2-7|TRBV7-2
TGTGCCAGCAGCTCGACAGGGATTTCCTACGAGCAGTACTTC
CASSSTGISYEQYF
>TRBD1|15|once|TRBJ1-1|TRBV10-3
TGTGCCATCAGCCAACAGGGGGCGTCAAACACTGAAGCTTTCTTT
CAISQQGASNTEAFF
>-|18|-|TRBJ2-2|TRBV15
TGTGCCACCAGCAGAGATCATTTCGGGGTGGAAAACACCGGGGAGCTGTTTTTT
CATSRDHFGVENTGELFF
>TRBD2|16|-|TRBJ2-7|TRBV7-2
TGTGCCAGCAGCTTAGCCCCCGGGACTAGCCTCTACGAGCAGTACTTC
CASSLAPGTSLYEQYF
>-|14|-|TRBJ2-1|TRBV11-2
TGTGCCAGCAGCTTAGCTTACGTAACTTATGAGCAGTTCTTC
CASSLAYVTYEQFF
>-|16|-|TRBJ1-2|TRBV28
TGTGCCAGCAGTTTATCCTTCCGGGACCTAAACTATGGCTACACCTTC
CASSLSFRDLNYGYTF
>-|16|-|TRBJ1-5|TRBV19
TGTGCCAGTAGTATAGATCGGTTAGGGGGCAATCAGCCCCAGCATTTT
CASSIDRLGGNQPQHF